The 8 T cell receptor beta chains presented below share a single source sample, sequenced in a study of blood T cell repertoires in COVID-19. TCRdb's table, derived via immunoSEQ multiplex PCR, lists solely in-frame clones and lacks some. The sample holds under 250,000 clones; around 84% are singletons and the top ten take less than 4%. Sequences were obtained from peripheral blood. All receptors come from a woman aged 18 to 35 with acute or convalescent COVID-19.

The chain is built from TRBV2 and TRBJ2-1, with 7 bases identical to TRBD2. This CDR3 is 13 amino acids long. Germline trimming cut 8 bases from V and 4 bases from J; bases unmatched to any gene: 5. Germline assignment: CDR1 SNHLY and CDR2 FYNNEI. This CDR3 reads CASWASGYNEQFF. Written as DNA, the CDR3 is TGTGCCAGCTGGGCTAGCGGATACAATGAGCAGTTCTTC.

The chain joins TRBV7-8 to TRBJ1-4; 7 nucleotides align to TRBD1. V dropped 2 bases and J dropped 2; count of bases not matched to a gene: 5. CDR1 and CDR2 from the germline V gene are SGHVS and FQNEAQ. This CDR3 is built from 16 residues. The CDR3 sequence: CASSLNRGSTNEKLFF. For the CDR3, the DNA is TGTGCCAGCAGCTTAAACAGGGGATCGACTAATGAAAAACTGTTTTTT.

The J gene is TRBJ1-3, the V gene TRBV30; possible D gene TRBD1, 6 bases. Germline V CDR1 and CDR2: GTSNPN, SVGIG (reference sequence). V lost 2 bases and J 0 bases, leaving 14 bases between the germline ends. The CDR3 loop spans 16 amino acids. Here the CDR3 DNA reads TGTGCCTGGAGTTTAGAATGGACAGCCTCTGGAAACACCATATATTTT. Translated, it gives CAWSLEWTASGNTIYF.

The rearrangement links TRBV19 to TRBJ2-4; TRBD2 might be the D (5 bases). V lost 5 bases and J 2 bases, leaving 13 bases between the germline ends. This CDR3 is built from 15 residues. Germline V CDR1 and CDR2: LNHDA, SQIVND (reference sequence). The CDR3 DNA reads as TGTGCCAGTAGTGAGTCCGGGGTTTCCAAAAACATTCAGTACTTC. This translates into CASSESGVSKNIQYF. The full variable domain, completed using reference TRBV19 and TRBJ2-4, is DGGITQSPKYLFRKEGQNVTLSCEQNLNHDAMYWYRQDPGQGLRLIYYSQIVNDFQKGDIAEGYSVSREKKESFPLTVTSAQKNPTAFYLCASSESGVSKNIQYFGAGTRLSVL.

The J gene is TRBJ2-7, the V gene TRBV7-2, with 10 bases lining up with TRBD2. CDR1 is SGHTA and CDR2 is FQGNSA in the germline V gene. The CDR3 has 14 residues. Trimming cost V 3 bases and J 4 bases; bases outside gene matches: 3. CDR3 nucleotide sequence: TGTGCCAGCAGCTTCGCTAGCGGGAGTTACGAGCAGTACTTC. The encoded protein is CASSFASGSYEQYF.

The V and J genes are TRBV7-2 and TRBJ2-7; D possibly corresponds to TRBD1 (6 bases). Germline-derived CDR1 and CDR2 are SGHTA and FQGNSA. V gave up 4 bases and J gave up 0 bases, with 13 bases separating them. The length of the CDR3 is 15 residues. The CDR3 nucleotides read TGTGCCAGCAGCTCTGACAGGAGAAGCTCCTACGAGCAGTACTTC. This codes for CASSSDRRSSYEQYF. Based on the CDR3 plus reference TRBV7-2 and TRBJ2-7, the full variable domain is GAGVSQSPSNKVTEKGKDVELRCDPISGHTALYWYRQSLGQGLEFLIYFQGNSAPDKSGLPSDRFSAERTGGSVSTLTIQRTQQEDSAVYLCASSSDRRSSYEQYFGPGTRLTVT.

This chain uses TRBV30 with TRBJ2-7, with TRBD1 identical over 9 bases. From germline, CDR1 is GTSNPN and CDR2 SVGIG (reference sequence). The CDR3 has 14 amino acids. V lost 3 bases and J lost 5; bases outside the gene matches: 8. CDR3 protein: CAWSRGQGNNEQYF. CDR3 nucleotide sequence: TGTGCCTGGAGCAGGGGACAGGGTAACAACGAGCAGTACTTC.

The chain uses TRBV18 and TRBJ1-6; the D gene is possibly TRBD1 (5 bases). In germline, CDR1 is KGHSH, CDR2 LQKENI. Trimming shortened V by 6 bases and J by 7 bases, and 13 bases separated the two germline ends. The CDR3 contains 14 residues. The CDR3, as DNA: TGTGCCAGCTCCCGAGGAGGGGACAATTCACCCCTCCACTTT. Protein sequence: CASSRGGDNSPLHF.